The 2 T cell receptor beta chains listed next were all sequenced from one sample in a study of T cell repertoires in cytomegalovirus infection (dated by TCRdb to about 2019). The sequencing machine was an Illumina HiSeq 1500. The public reads were reprocessed in TCRdb via fastp at Q25 and MiXCR, keeping in-frame beta chains. One record per CDR3 amino acid sequence lists the most common genes and DNA. In this sample the table shows 680,000 or so distinct CDR3 sequences, about a third of which occur a single time. Of the sample, more than 2.5% falls within the top ten clones. Sequencing was performed on PBMCs. Receptors originate from a human donor in good health (CMV status not recorded). Some clones in this sample may be carry-over from other donors' samples.

The V gene is TRBV7-6, the J gene TRBJ2-7, with a tentative D call TRBD1 (5 bases). The CDR3 contains 17 residues. Germline CDR1 is SGHVS and CDR2 is FNYEAQ. Trimming cost V 5 bases and J 1 base, with 21 bases left between them. The CDR3 DNA reads as TGTGCCAGCAGCCCCAAGACCCGACAGTACCGGTCCTACGAGCAGTACTTC. As protein: CASSPKTRQYRSYEQYF.

The chain has TRBV28 and TRBJ1-1; TRBD1 matches 7 bases. Trimming took 7 bases from V and 1 from J; bases not matched to a gene: 12. The germline V gene encodes CDR1 MDHEN and CDR2 SYDVKM. This CDR3 is built from 16 residues. CDR3 DNA: TGTGCCAGCACCTCTACAGGGGAGGTGTGGAACACTGAAGCTTTCTTT. As protein: CASTSTGEVWNTEAFF.